This entry lists 20 T cell receptor beta chains sequenced from one sample in a study of regulatory T cells in long-lasting Graves disease. Specified time point: persistent/refractory GD, antithyroid drugs over 5 years with positive TRAb. From RNA extracted from PBMCs, the TCR library was made. Libraries of TCR beta came from iRepertoire HTBI primers plus Arm-PCR of CDR3 regions. TCRdb re-called the multiplex PCR reads through MiXCR, storing one row per CDR3 protein. Here the sample spans 400,000 to 500,000 distinct CDR3 sequences, 20% to 25% being singletons. The starting material was peripheral blood mononuclear cells (PBMCs), obtained when the disease was refractory, from a patient treated with antithyroid drugs. Every receptor here comes from a female donor with Graves disease.

This clonotype has only a few counts. The gene calls are TRBV6-2 or TRBV6-3 and TRBJ1-1; unclear D gene. V shed 0 bases and J shed 2 bases, with 7 bases lying between them. Per germline, CDR1 MNHEY and CDR2 SVGEGT. This CDR3 is built from 14 residues. CDR3 sequence: CASSYSFYNTEAFF. Here the CDR3 DNA reads TGTGCCAGCAGTTACTCCTTCTATAACACTGAAGCTTTCTTT.

The table lists this clonotype with many counts. V usage is TRBV6-1 and J usage is TRBJ1-2, with 7 bases matching TRBD1. CDR3 size: 13 residues. J gave up 4 bases and V 6 bases, and 5 bases lay outside the gene matches. The germline V gene encodes CDR1 MNHNS and CDR2 SASEGT. CDR3 nucleotides: TGTGCCAGCAGGTCGACAGGGAGCTATGGCTACACCTTC. It specifies CASRSTGSYGYTF.

This clonotype was counted ten times or more. J is TRBJ1-1 and V is TRBV6-5; D not certain. This CDR3 is 14 amino acids long. Germline values: CDR1 MNHEY, CDR2 SVGAGI. V lost 4 bases to trimming and J lost 4 bases, with 13 bases between them. CDR3 residues: CASSLRVEVTEAFF. The DNA of the CDR3 is TGTGCCAGCAGTTTGCGCGTCGAAGTCACTGAAGCTTTCTTT.

The chain recombines TRBV20-1 with TRBJ2-5, with 14 bases lining up with TRBD2. CDR1 and CDR2 from the germline V gene are DFQATT and SNEGSKA (reference sequence). The ends lost 6 bases at V and 1 base at J; junction bases unmatched: 7. The CDR3 loop spans 16 amino acids. The CDR3 reads CSATGLAGATQETQYF. CDR3 DNA sequence: TGCAGTGCCACGGGACTAGCGGGGGCGACCCAAGAGACCCAGTACTTC.

This clonotype was counted many times. The V and J genes are TRBV2 and TRBJ1-6; D is undetermined. Trimming left V 3 bases short and J 3 bases short, with 3 bases between. Germline V gene lookup returns CDR1 SNHLY and CDR2 FYNNEI. The CDR3 has 13 residues. CDR3 residues: CASSDDYNSPLHF. The CDR3 DNA reads as TGTGCCAGCAGTGATGACTATAATTCACCCCTCCACTTT. Full variable domain (missing parts from reference TRBV2 and TRBJ1-6): EPEVTQTPSHQVTQMGQEVILRCVPISNHLYFYWYRQILGQKVEFLVSFYNNEISEKSEIFDDQFSVERPDGSNFTLKIRSTKLEDSAMYFCASSDDYNSPLHFGNGTRLTVT.

This clonotype came up a few times. The CDR3 protein is CSATQVSYEQYF. CDR3 DNA sequence: TGCAGTGCTACCCAGGTCTCCTACGAGCAGTACTTC. V usage is TRBV20-1 and J usage is TRBJ2-7, with unresolved D. Looked up from germline, CDR1 is DFQATT and CDR2 is SNEGSKA (reference sequence). CDR3 size: 12 residues. Trimming stripped 4 bases from V and 0 bases from J, with 7 bases between.

This chain connects TRBV4-2 to TRBJ1-4; D call uncertain. Germline CDR1 LGHNA, CDR2 YNFKEQ. V lost 0 bases and J 9 bases, leaving 5 bases between the germline ends. The CDR3 totals 12 residues. This CDR3 reads CASSQEGQKLFF. CDR3 DNA: TGTGCCAGCAGCCAAGAAGGGCAAAAACTGTTTTTT.

This clonotype was observed at least ten times. The chain has TRBV11-2 and TRBJ1-1; 9 nucleotides match TRBD1. Germline V gene lookup returns CDR1 SGHAT and CDR2 FQNNGV. There are 15 residues in the CDR3. Trimming cost V 1 base and J 5 bases; bases outside gene matches: 5. The CDR3 DNA follows: TGTGCCAGCAGCTTAGCCGCGGGGACAGGGACTGAAGCTTTCTTT. Encoded protein: CASSLAAGTGTEAFF. The full variable domain, completed using reference TRBV11-2 and TRBJ1-1, is EAGVAQSPRYKIIEKRQSVAFWCNPISGHATLYWYQQILGQGPKLLIQFQNNGVVDDSQLPKDRFSAERLKGVDSTLKIQPAKLEDSAVYLCASSLAAGTGTEAFFGQGTRLTVV.

Ten or more counts support this clonotype. The rearrangement joins TRBV28 to TRBJ2-7, with D possibly being TRBD1 or TRBD2 (6 bases each). The V and J ends lost 1 base and 6 bases respectively, with 13 bases between them. The CDR3 runs 14 residues. Germline lookup yields CDR1 MDHEN and CDR2 SYDVKM. The CDR3: CASSLFPGAVEQYF. CDR3 nucleotide sequence: TGTGCCAGCAGTTTATTCCCGGGGGCGGTCGAGCAGTACTTC. Full variable domain (outside the CDR3, taken from reference TRBV28 and TRBJ2-7): DVKVTQSSRYLVKRTGEKVFLECVQDMDHENMFWYRQDPGLGLRLIYFSYDVKMKEKGDIPEGYSVSREKKERFSLILESASTNQTSMYLCASSLFPGAVEQYFGPGTRLTVT.

This clonotype was found once. The V gene is TRBV20-1, the J gene TRBJ2-7; 7 bases map to TRBD2. Germline CDR1 DFQATT, CDR2 SNEGSKA (reference sequence). The V gene end was trimmed by 2 bases and the J gene end by 6 bases; junction bases not matched to a gene: 4. This CDR3 contains 12 residues. CDR3 protein: CSARHGGGEQYF. CDR3 bases: TGCAGTGCTAGACATGGGGGGGGCGAGCAGTACTTC.

A word on this clonotype: A much larger clonotype is one base distant, so this may be a read error. The chain has TRBV28 and TRBJ1-5, with a tentative D call TRBD1 (5 bases). CDR3 length: 14 residues. The ends were cut back, 3 bases at V and 7 bases at J, with 13 bases in the middle. Germline-derived CDR1 and CDR2 are MDHEN and SYDVKM. CDR3 region: CASSFGGLGQPQHF. CDR3 nucleotide sequence: TGTGCCAGCAGTTTCGGGGGGTTGGGGCAGCCCCAGCATTTT.

This clonotype appeared a few times. The CDR3 DNA follows: TGCGCCAGCAGCTTGGACCAATCAGGGGGAGGATTGGATGGCTACACCTTC. It encodes CASSLDQSGGGLDGYTF. The rearrangement uses TRBV5-1 and TRBJ1-2; 7 bases map to TRBD1. CDR3 size: 17 residues. Per germline, CDR1 SGHRS and CDR2 YFSETQ. J lost 6 bases, V lost 0 bases, and 14 bases had no gene match.

At least ten counts were recorded for this clonotype. J is TRBJ2-5 and V is TRBV28; 7 nucleotides match TRBD2. The CDR3 runs to 16 residues. Per the germline V gene, CDR1 is MDHEN and CDR2 is SYDVKM. J gave up 0 bases and V 3 bases, and 7 bases lay outside the gene matches. CDR3 amino acids: CASSLGGGLYQETQYF. The CDR3 nucleotides are TGTGCCAGCAGTTTGGGGGGGGGACTGTACCAAGAGACCCAGTACTTC.

On this clonotype: A much larger clone sits a single nucleotide away, making a read error possible. The final CDR3 position lacks the conserved phenylalanine or tryptophan, pointing to a likely read error. The V and J genes are TRBV28 and TRBJ2-2; 10 bases are a match to TRBD2. Germline V lookup: CDR1 MDHEN, CDR2 SYDVKM. CDR3 length: 16 amino acids. Trimming cost V 6 bases and J 1 base; bases outside gene matches: 5. The CDR3 bases are TGTGCCAGCAGCCCTCCTAGCGGGGGGAACACCGGGGAGCTGTTTTCT. Amino acid sequence: CASSPPSGGNTGELFS.

There are many counts of this clonotype. V and J are TRBV12-3 or TRBV12-4 and TRBJ1-4; D gene uncertain. V was cut by 2 bases and J by 4 bases, with 11 bases left in between. The CDR3 has 15 residues. CDR3 nucleotides: TGTGCCAGCAGTTTATATTTGGGGAGTAATGAAAAACTGTTTTTT. Translation: CASSLYLGSNEKLFF.

Points on this clonotype: A much larger clone differs from this one at a single base, so this may be a read error. The chain recombines TRBV6-5 with TRBJ2-1; 11 bases line up with TRBD2. After removal of 0 bases from V and 5 bases from J, the junction contained 6 bases not matched to a gene. The length of the CDR3 is 17 residues. CDR1 is MNHEY, CDR2 SVGAGI, per germline. CDR3 sequence (DNA): TGTGCCAGCAGTTACTCTGTGTCTAGCGGGAGGCACAATGAGCAGTTCTTC. This gives the protein CASSYSVSSGRHNEQFF.

This clonotype was seen more than once but under ten times. The chain joins TRBV30 to TRBJ2-7; D is unresolved. This CDR3 comprises 13 residues. Germline-derived CDR1 and CDR2 are GTSNPN and SVGIG (reference sequence). Trimming shortened V by 4 bases and J by 3 bases, and 13 bases separated the two germline ends. The CDR3: CAWNGGLYYEQYF. CDR3 in DNA: TGTGCCTGGAACGGTGGGTTGTACTACGAGCAGTACTTC.

This clonotype was observed at least ten times. The chain carries TRBV12-3 or TRBV12-4 and TRBJ1-1; maybe TRBD1 (5 bases). The CDR3 extends over 11 amino acids. Trimming took 6 bases from V and 8 from J, leaving 10 bases between them. This chain's CDR3 is CASRQGSEAFF. CDR3 nucleotide sequence: TGTGCCAGCAGGCAGGGATCAGAAGCTTTCTTT.

V and J are TRBV6-1 and TRBJ1-2; perhaps TRBD1 as D (6 bases). This CDR3 is built from 12 residues. V was trimmed by 5 bases and J by 7 bases, leaving 11 bases between them. CDR1 and CDR2 from the germline V gene are MNHNS and SASEGT. The CDR3 nucleotides are TGTGCCAGCAGTAAACCAGGGGCTGGCTACACCTTC. It encodes CASSKPGAGYTF.

This clonotype was seen a handful of times. The chain employs TRBV6-6 and TRBJ2-5, with 7 nucleotides matching TRBD1. In germline, CDR1 is MNHNY, CDR2 SVGAGI (reference sequence). Trimming removed 0 bases from V and 5 bases from J; junction bases left unmatched: 12. This CDR3 has 17 amino acids. CDR3 in DNA: TGTGCCAGCAGTTACTCGTGGGGGACAGAGATGTTGGAGACCCAGTACTTC. Translation gives CASSYSWGTEMLETQYF.